A selection of T cell receptor beta chains follows, all from one sample in a study of blood T cell repertoires in COVID-19. Profiling relied on immunoSEQ multiplex PCR, and the TCRdb table lists in-frame clones only, not all of them. Counted here are some 190,000 clones, approximately 77% occurring once; the ten biggest clones make up about 11%. Sequencing was performed on peripheral blood. The receptors here all came from a woman over 75 with active or convalescent COVID-19. Both conserved end residues are part of each CDR3. Fields, in order: clone size, V gene, J gene, D gene, CDR3 DNA, CDR3 protein. A D gene is named only where the DNA matches it firmly. The listing skips clone size in some rows; elsewhere it reads once, few, many or a size class.

once,TRBV5-1,TRBJ2-1,TRBD2,TGCGCCAGCAGCTTGATTGGTGCGGGAGTGTTTGATGAGCAGTTCTTC,CASSLIGAGVFDEQFF
NA,TRBV9,TRBJ2-3,NA,TGTGCCAGCAGCGCTATTGCATCAGGCTCAGATACGCAGTATTTT,CASSAIASGSDTQYF
NA,TRBV11-3,TRBJ2-2,TRBD1,TGTGCCAGCAGCCGGGACAGACTTAACACCGGGGAGCTGTTTTTT,CASSRDRLNTGELFF
NA,TRBV28,TRBJ1-2,NA,TGTGCCAGCAGTTTAATTGGCGGATACTATGGCTACACCTTC,CASSLIGGYYGYTF
NA,TRBV19,TRBJ2-7,NA,TGTGCCAGTAGTATAGATTGGGCTCCTCAATACGAGCAGTACTTC,CASSIDWAPQYEQYF
few,TRBV10-1,TRBJ1-3,NA,TGCGCCAGCAGTGATCCACGGGGCTCTGGAAACACCATATATTTT,CASSDPRGSGNTIYF
few,TRBV5-6,TRBJ1-1,NA,TGTGCCAGCAGCTTCCCGTCAGGGCTCACTGAAGCTTTCTTT,CASSFPSGLTEAFF
NA,TRBV5-1,TRBJ1-1,TRBD1,TGCGCCAGCAGTTACGGTTGGGAAGCCGGGACAGTCATGAACACTGAAGCTTTCTTT,CASSYGWEAGTVMNTEAFF
NA,TRBV12-5,TRBJ2-7,TRBD1,TGTGCTAGTGGTTTGGGAATGACAGGGGGCCCCGGGACTACCACCTACGAGCAGTACTTC,CASGLGMTGGPGTTTYEQYF
NA,TRBV12-3/TRBV12-4,TRBJ1-2,NA,TGTGCCAGCAGTTTATCACTCTATGGCTACACCTTC,CASSLSLYGYTF
NA,TRBV18,TRBJ1-5,TRBD1,TGTGCCAGCTCACCACCGTCGACAGGGGGAATGGATCAGCCCCAGCATTTT,CASSPPSTGGMDQPQHF
NA,TRBV2,TRBJ2-5,NA,TGTGCCAGCAGCCCTACTCCAGGGGGGGAGACCCAGTACTTC,CASSPTPGGETQYF
NA,TRBV28,TRBJ2-7,NA,TGTGCCAGCGTCCGGGGCGAGCAGTACTTC,CASVRGEQYF
NA,TRBV19,TRBJ1-2,TRBD1,TGTGCCAGTAGTACCCCCGGGACAGGGGTGATACGAGGCTACACCTTC,CASSTPGTGVIRGYTF
NA,TRBV19,TRBJ1-4,TRBD1,TGTGCCAGTACCAGGGGACAGGAGCATGAAAAACTGTTTTTT,CASTRGQEHEKLFF
once,TRBV6-6,TRBJ2-1,TRBD2,TGTGCCAGCAGTCCCCTAAGAGGACTAGCGGGAGACGGAGGTGAGCAGTTCTTC,CASSPLRGLAGDGGEQFF
NA,TRBV5-1,TRBJ2-1,TRBD2,TGCGCCAGCAGCGAGGGACTAGCGGAAGGCAGGCAGTTCTTC,CASSEGLAEGRQFF
NA,TRBV3-1/TRBV3-2,TRBJ2-1,TRBD2,TGTGCCAGCAGCCTCAGACTAGCGTTACACAATGAGCAGTTCTTC,CASSLRLALHNEQFF
NA,TRBV30,TRBJ1-4,TRBD1,TGTGCCTGGAGTGTAACGGGACAGGGTTTGGGTGAAAAACTGTTTTTT,CAWSVTGQGLGEKLFF
once,TRBV7-9,TRBJ2-3,TRBD2,TGTGCCAGCAGCTCCCTAGCGGGAGGTTTCACAGATACGCAGTATTTT,CASSSLAGGFTDTQYF
NA,TRBV7-3,TRBJ2-1,TRBD2,TGTGCCAGCAGCTTAGAGACTAGCGGGAGGGTATGGGAGCAGTTCTTC,CASSLETSGRVWEQFF